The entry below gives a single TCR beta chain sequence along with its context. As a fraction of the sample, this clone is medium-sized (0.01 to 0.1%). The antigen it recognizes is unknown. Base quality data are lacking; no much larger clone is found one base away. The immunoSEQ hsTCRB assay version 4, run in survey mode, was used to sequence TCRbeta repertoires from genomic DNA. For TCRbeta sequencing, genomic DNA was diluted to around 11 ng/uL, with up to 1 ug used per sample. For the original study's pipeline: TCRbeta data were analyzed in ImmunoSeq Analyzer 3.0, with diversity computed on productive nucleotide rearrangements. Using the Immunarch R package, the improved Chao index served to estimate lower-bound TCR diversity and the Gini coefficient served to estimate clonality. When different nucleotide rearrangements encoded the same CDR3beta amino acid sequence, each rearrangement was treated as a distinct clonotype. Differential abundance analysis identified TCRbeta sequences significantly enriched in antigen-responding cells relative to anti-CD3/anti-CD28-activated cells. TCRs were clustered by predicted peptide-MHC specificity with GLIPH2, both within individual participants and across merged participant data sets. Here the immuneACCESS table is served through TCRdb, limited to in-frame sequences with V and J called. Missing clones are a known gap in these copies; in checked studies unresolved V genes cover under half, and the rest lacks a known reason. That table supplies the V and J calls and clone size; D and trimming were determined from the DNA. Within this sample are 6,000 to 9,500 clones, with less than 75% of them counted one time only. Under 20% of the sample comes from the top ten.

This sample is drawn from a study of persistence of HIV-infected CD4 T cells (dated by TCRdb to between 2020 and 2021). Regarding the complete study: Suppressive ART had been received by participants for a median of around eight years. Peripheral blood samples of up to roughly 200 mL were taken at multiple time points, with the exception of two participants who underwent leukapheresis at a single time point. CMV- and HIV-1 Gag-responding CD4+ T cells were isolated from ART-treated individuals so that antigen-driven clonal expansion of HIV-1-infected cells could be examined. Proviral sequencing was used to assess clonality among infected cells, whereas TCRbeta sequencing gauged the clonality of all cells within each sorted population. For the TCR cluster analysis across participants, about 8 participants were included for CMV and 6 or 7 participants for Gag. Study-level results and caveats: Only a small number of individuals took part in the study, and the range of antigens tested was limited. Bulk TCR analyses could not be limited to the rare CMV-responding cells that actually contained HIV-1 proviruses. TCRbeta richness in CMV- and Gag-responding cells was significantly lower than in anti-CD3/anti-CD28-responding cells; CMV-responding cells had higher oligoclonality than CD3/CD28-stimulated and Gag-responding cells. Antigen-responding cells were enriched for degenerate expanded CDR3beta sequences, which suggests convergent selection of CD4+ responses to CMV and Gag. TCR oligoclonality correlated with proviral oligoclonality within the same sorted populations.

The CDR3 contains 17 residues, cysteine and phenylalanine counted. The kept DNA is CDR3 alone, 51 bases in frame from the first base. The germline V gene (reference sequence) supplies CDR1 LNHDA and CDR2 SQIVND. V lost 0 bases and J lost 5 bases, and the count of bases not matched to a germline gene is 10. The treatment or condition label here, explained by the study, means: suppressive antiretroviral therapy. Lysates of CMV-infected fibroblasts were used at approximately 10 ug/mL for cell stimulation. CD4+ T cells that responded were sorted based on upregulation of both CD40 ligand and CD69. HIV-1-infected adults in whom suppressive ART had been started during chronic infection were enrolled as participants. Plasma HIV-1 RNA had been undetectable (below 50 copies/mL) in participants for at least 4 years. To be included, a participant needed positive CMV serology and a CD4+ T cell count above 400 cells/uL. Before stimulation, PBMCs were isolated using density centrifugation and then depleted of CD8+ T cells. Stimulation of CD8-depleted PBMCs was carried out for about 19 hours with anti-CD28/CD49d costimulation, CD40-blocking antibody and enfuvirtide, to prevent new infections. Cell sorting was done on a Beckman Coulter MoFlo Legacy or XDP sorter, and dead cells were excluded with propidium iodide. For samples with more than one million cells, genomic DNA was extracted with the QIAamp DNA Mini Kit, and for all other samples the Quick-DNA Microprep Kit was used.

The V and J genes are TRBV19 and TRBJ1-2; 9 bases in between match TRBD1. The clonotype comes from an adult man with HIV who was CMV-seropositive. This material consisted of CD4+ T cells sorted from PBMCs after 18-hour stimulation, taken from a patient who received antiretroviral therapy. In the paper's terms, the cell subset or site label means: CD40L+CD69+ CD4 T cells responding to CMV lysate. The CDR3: CASSIDLPTGGRYGYTF. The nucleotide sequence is TGTGCCAGTAGTATAGATCTCCCAACAGGGGGCAGGTATGGCTACACCTTC.